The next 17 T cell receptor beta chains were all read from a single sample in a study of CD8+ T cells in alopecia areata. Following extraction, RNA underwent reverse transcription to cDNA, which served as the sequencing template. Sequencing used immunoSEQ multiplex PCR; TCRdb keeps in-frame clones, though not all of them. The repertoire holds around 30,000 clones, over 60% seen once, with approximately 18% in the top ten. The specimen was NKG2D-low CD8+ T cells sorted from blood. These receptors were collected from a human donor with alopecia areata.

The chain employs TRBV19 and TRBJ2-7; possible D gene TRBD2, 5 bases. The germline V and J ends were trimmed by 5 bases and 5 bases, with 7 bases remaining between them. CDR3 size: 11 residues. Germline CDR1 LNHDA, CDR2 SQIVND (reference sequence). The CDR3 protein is CASSDGNEQYF. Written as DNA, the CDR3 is TGTGCCAGTAGTGACGGGAACGAGCAGTACTTC.

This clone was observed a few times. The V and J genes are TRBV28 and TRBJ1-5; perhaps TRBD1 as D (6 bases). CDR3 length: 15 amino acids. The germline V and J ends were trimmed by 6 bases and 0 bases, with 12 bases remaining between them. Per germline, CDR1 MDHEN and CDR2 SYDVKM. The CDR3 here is CASRSGVYSNQPQHF. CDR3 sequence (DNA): TGTGCCAGCAGGTCAGGGGTGTATAGCAATCAGCCCCAGCATTTT.

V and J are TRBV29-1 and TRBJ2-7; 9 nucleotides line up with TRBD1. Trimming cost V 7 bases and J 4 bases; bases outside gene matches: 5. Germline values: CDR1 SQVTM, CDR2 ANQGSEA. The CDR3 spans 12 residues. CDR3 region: CSGTGTGYEQYF. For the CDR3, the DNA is TGCAGCGGCACCGGGACAGGGTACGAGCAGTACTTC.

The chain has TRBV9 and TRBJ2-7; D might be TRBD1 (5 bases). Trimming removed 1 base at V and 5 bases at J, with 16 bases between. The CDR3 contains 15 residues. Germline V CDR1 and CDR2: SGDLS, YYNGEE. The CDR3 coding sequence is TGTGCCAGCAGCGTATCCCCAGGGCCGACTCACGAGCAGTACTTC. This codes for CASSVSPGPTHEQYF.

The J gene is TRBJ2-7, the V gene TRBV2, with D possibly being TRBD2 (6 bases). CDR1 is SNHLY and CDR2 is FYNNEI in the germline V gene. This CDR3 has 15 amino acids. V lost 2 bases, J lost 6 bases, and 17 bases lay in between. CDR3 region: CASSESIVLAGEQYF. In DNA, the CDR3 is TGTGCCAGCAGTGAATCAATCGTACTAGCTGGCGAGCAGTACTTC.

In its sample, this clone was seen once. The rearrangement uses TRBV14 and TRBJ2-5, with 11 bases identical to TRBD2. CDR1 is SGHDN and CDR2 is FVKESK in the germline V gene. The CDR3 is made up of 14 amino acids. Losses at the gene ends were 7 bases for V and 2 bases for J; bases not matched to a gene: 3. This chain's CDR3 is CASNLAGGQETQYF. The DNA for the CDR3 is TGTGCCAGCAACCTAGCGGGAGGTCAAGAGACCCAGTACTTC. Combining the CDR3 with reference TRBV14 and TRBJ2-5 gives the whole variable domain EAGVTQFPSHSVIEKGQTVTLRCDPISGHDNLYWYRRVMGKEIKFLLHFVKESKQDESGMPNNRFLAERTGGTYSTLKVQPAELEDSGVYFCASNLAGGQETQYFGPGTRLLVL.

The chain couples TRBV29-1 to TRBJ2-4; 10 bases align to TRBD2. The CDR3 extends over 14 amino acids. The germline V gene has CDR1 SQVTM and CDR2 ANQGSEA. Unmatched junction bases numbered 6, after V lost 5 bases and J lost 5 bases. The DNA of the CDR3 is TGCAGCGTTCTGAGCGGGGGGGGCGAAAACATTCAGTACTTC. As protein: CSVLSGGGENIQYF. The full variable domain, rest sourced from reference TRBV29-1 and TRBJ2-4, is SAVISQKPSRDICQRGTSLTIQCQVDSQVTMMFWYRQQPGQSLTLIATANQGSEATYESGFVIDKFPISRPNLTFSTLTVSNMSPEDSSIYLCSVLSGGGENIQYFGAGTRLSVL.

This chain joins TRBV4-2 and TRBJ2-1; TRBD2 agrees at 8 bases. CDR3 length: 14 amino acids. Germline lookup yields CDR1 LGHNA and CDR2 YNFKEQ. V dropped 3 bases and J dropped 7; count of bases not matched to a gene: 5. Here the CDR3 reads CASSHGREGNEQFF. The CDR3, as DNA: TGTGCCAGCAGCCATGGACGGGAGGGGAATGAGCAGTTCTTC.

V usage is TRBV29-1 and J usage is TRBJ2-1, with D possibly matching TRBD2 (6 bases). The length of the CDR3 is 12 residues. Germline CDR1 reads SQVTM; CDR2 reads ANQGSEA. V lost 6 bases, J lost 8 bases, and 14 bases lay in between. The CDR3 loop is CSVPTEGYEQFF. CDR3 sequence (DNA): TGCAGCGTCCCTACGGAGGGCTATGAGCAGTTCTTC.

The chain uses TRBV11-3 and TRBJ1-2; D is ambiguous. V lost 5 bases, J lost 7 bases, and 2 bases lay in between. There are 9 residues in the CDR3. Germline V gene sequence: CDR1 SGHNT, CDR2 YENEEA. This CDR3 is CASSGGYTF. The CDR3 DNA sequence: TGTGCCAGCAGCGGTGGCTACACCTTC.

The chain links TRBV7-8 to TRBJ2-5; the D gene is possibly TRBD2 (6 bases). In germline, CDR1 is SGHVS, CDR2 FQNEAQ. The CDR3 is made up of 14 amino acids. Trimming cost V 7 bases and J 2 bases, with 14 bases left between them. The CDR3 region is CASTRMAGQETQYF. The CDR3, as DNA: TGTGCCAGCACCAGAATGGCGGGACAAGAGACCCAGTACTTC.

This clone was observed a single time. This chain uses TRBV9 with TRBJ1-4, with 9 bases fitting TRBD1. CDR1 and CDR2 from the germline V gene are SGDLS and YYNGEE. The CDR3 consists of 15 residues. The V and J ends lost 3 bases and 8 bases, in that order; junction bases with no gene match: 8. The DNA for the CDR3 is TGTGCCAGCAGCGGTACAGGGGGCGCTTCGGAAAAACTGTTTTTT. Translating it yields CASSGTGGASEKLFF. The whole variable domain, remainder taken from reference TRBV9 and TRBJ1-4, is DSGVTQTPKHLITATGQRVTLRCSPRSGDLSVYWYQQSLDQGLQFLIQYYNGEERAKGNILERFSAQQFPDLHSELNLSSLELGDSALYFCASSGTGGASEKLFFGSGTQLSVL.

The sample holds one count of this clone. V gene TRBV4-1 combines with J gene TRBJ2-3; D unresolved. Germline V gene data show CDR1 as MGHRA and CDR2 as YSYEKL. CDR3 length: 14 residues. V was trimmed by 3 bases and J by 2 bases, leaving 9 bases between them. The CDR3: CASSQELATDTQYF. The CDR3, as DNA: TGCGCCAGCAGCCAGGAGTTGGCCACAGATACGCAGTATTTT.

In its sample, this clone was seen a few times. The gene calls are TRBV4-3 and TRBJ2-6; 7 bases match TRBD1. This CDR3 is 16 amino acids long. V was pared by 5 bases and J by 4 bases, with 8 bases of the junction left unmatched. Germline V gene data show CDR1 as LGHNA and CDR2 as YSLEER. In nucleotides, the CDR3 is TGCGCCAGCAGCACCCAACAGGGGACCGGGGCCAACGTCCTGACTTTC. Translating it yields CASSTQQGTGANVLTF.

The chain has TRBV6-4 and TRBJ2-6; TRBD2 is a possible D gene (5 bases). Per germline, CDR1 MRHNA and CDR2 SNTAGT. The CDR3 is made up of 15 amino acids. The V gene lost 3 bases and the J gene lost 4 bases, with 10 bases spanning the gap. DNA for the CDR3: TGTGCCAGCAGTGAAGGAGGTACGGGGGCCAACGTCCTGACTTTC. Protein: CASSEGGTGANVLTF.

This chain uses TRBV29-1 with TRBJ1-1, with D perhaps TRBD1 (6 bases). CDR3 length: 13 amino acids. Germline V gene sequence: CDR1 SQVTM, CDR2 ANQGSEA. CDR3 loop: CTISQDRNTEAFF. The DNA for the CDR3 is TGCACCATCTCGCAGGACAGGAACACTGAAGCTTTCTTT.

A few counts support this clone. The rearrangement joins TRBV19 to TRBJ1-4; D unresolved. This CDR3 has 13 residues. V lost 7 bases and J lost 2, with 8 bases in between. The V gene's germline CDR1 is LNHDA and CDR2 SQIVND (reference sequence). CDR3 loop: CASNRRTNEKLFF. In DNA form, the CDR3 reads TGTGCCAGTAACCGACGGACTAATGAAAAACTGTTTTTT.